The 22 T cell receptor beta chains below all came from one sample that was sequenced in a study of CD8+ T cells in alopecia areata. Treatment meaning: oral pan-JAK inhibitor, 5-10 mg twice daily. Sequencing relied on a cDNA template that was reverse transcribed from extracted RNA. This table comes from immunoSEQ multiplex PCR, and its TCRdb copy is limited to in-frame clones, with some not included. The data hold around 190,000 clones, with around 66% observed a single time. The input for sequencing was CD4+ T cells sorted from blood, taken at week 4, from a patient treated with tofacitinib. The receptors stem from a human donor with alopecia areata.

This clone has only a few counts. The genes are TRBV27 and TRBJ1-1, with 9 bases aligning to TRBD1. V trimming: 6 bases; J trimming: 4 bases; junction bases outside the gene matches: 6. CDR3 length: 14 residues. CDR1 and CDR2 from the germline V gene are MNHEY and SMNVEV (reference sequence). CDR3 sequence: CASSFGQGTTEAFF. The CDR3 DNA is TGTGCCAGCAGCTTCGGACAGGGGACCACTGAAGCTTTCTTT.

The genes are TRBV30 and TRBJ2-3, with D unresolved. V lost 0 bases and J 8 bases, leaving 12 bases between the germline ends. The germline V gene encodes CDR1 GTSNPN and CDR2 SVGIG (reference sequence). This CDR3 is 13 amino acids long. The CDR3, as DNA: TGTGCCTGGAGTGTAACTGTCGAAGGTACGCAGTATTTT. Residues: CAWSVTVEGTQYF.

The chain employs TRBV27 and TRBJ1-6; D perhaps matches TRBD1 (5 bases). Trimming took off 6 bases at V and 10 bases at J, with 16 bases between the two ends. This CDR3 is built from 14 residues. Per germline, CDR1 MNHEY and CDR2 SMNVEV (reference sequence). The CDR3 here is CASSRRGLISPLHF. Written as DNA, the CDR3 is TGTGCCAGCAGCAGGCGGGGCTTGATCTCACCCCTCCACTTT.

This rearrangement joins TRBV30 to TRBJ2-7; 7 nucleotides match TRBD2. The germline CDR1 and CDR2 sequences are GTSNPN and SVGIG (reference sequence). With V trimmed by 5 bases and J by 0 bases, 1 base remained unmatched. This CDR3 contains 12 residues. The CDR3: CAWRGGSYEQYF. The CDR3 DNA is TGTGCCTGGCGCGGGGGCTCCTACGAGCAGTACTTC.

The sample holds a few counts of this clone. This CDR3 reads CASNLDRLNTGELFF. CDR3 DNA: TGTGCCAGCAATCTAGACAGGTTAAACACCGGGGAGCTGTTTTTT. V gene TRBV6-5 combines with J gene TRBJ2-2; D possibly corresponds to TRBD1 (6 bases). This CDR3 has 15 residues. Deletions cut 7 bases from V and 2 bases from J, with 14 bases between. CDR1 and CDR2 (germline): MNHEY, SVGAGI.

The chain employs TRBV21-1 and TRBJ2-7; TRBD2 was called by the table and not checked on the DNA. TRBV21-1 is described as a pseudogene. The CDR3 has 17 amino acids. CDR3 region: CASSKAPSVAGGYEQYF. CDR3 bases: TGTGCCAGCAGCAAAGCCCCATCAGTTGCGGGGGGCTACGAGCAGTACTTC.

V gene TRBV7-2 combines with J gene TRBJ2-7; D unclear. The CDR3 runs 12 residues. Germline CDR1 is SGHTA and CDR2 is FQGNSA. Trimming stripped 5 bases from V and 0 bases from J, with 5 bases between. The CDR3 protein is CASSPRSYEQYF. Written as DNA, the CDR3 is TGTGCCAGCAGCCCCCGCTCCTACGAGCAGTACTTC.

Only a few counts were recorded for this clone. The chain has TRBV7-2 and TRBJ2-5, with 14 bases matching TRBD2. V was pared by 5 bases and J by 4 bases, with 15 bases of the junction left unmatched. The CDR3 is 19 amino acids. Germline V CDR1 and CDR2: SGHTA, FQGNSA. The CDR3 here is CASSTSPGLAGARRETQYF. DNA of the CDR3: TGTGCCAGCAGCACCTCACCGGGACTAGCGGGGGCGCGGAGAGAGACCCAGTACTTC. Looking up the rest from reference TRBV7-2 and TRBJ2-5 gives the full variable domain: GAGVSQSPSNKVTEKGKDVELRCDPISGHTALYWYRQSLGQGLEFLIYFQGNSAPDKSGLPSDRFSAERTGGSVSTLTIQRTQQEDSAVYLCASSTSPGLAGARRETQYFGPGTRLLVL.

V and J are TRBV7-8 and TRBJ2-1; D is possibly TRBD2 (5 bases). The CDR3 runs 14 residues. Germline CDR1 reads SGHVS; CDR2 reads FQNEAQ. The V gene lost 3 bases and the J gene lost 5 bases, with 11 bases spanning the gap. In DNA, the CDR3 is TGTGCCAGCAGCTTGACTAAACACAACAATGAGCAGTTCTTC. As protein: CASSLTKHNNEQFF.

This clone was detected once. The rearrangement joins TRBV7-9 to TRBJ2-1; the D is unclear. Trimming left V 5 bases short and J 6 bases short, with 8 bases between. The CDR3 contains 12 residues. Germline-derived CDR1 and CDR2 are SEHNR and FQNEAQ (reference sequence). The DNA for the CDR3 is TGTGCCAGCAGCGGACCAGGCAATGAGCAGTTCTTC. It translates to CASSGPGNEQFF. Based on the CDR3 plus reference TRBV7-9 and TRBJ2-1, the full variable domain is DTGVSQNPRHKITKRGQNVTFRCDPISEHNRLYWYRQTLGQGPEFLTYFQNEAQLEKSRLLSDRFSAERPKGSFSTLEIQRTEQGDSAMYLCASSGPGNEQFFGPGTRLTVL.

This clone was observed a single time. The gene calls are TRBV7-8 and TRBJ1-2, with 11 bases lining up with TRBD1. The germline V gene has CDR1 SGHVS and CDR2 FQNEAQ. V lost 0 bases to trimming and J lost 6 bases; unmatched junction nucleotides: 3. CDR3 size: 15 residues. CDR3 sequence: CASSLASGQGDGYTF. CDR3 sequence (DNA): TGTGCCAGCAGCTTAGCTTCGGGACAGGGGGATGGCTACACCTTC.

V and J are TRBV30 and TRBJ1-2, with 7 bases lining up with TRBD1. Unmatched junction bases numbered 8, after V lost 2 bases and J lost 8 bases. CDR1 and CDR2 from the germline V gene are GTSNPN and SVGIG (reference sequence). CDR3 length equals 13 residues. The CDR3, as DNA: TGTGCCTGGAGTCGACAGGGAATCAAGGGCTACACCTTC. Translation: CAWSRQGIKGYTF.

The genes are TRBV20-1 and TRBJ2-3; D unclear. Between the trimmed V and J ends, which lost 6 bases and 6 bases, there was a span of 10 bases. Germline loops: CDR1 DFQATT, CDR2 SNEGSKA (reference sequence). CDR3 length: 11 residues. CDR3 amino acids: CSADIVDTQYF. Written as DNA, the CDR3 is TGCAGTGCCGATATTGTTGATACGCAGTATTTT.

The V and J genes are TRBV19 and TRBJ2-5; D possibly corresponds to TRBD1 (5 bases). Germline lookup yields CDR1 LNHDA and CDR2 SQIVND (reference sequence). This CDR3 contains 15 residues. V was shortened by 6 bases and J by 0 bases, with 14 bases between the two germline ends. CDR3 loop: CASSLGASYQETQYF. CDR3 bases: TGTGCCAGTAGCCTAGGGGCCTCATACCAAGAGACCCAGTACTTC.

This chain connects TRBV29-1 to TRBJ2-7; weak D call: TRBD1 (6 bases). Germline loops: CDR1 SQVTM, CDR2 ANQGSEA. The CDR3 has 13 amino acids. Trimming took 6 bases from V and 9 from J, leaving 21 bases between them. The CDR3 sequence: CSVVDRKVSGQYF. The CDR3 DNA sequence: TGCAGCGTCGTAGACAGGAAGGTCTCGGGGCAGTACTTC.

The genes are TRBV5-1 and TRBJ2-7; D unresolved. The CDR3 is made up of 15 amino acids. Germline-derived CDR1 and CDR2 are SGHRS and YFSETQ. Trimming stripped 1 base from V and 2 bases from J, with 13 bases between. The CDR3 is CASSLTSTETYEQYF. The CDR3 region has the DNA TGCGCCAGCAGCTTGACTTCGACCGAAACCTACGAGCAGTACTTC.

This chain uses TRBV10-3 with TRBJ1-2; no clear D gene. Trimming stripped 2 bases from V and 8 bases from J, with 9 bases between. The CDR3 length is 12 residues. Germline V gene data show CDR1 as ENHRY and CDR2 as SYGVKD. As DNA, the CDR3 is TGTGCCATCAGTGAGGACACGGGAGGCTACACCTTC. It yields the protein CAISEDTGGYTF.

The rearrangement links TRBV29-1 to TRBJ2-5; 11 bases line up with TRBD1. CDR1 SQVTM and CDR2 ANQGSEA come from the germline V gene. J was trimmed by 1 base and V by 7 bases; bases with no gene match: 5. The CDR3 length is 14 residues. The CDR3 DNA is TGCAGCGGCGGGACAGGGGGGCCCCAAGAGACCCAGTACTTC. Its protein is CSGGTGGPQETQYF.

The rearrangement uses TRBV7-2 and TRBJ1-5, with 7 bases matching TRBD1. The CDR3 sequence is 17 residues long. Unmatched junction bases numbered 6, after V lost 0 bases and J lost 1 base. Germline loops: CDR1 SGHTA, CDR2 FQGNSA. As DNA, the CDR3 is TGTGCCAGCAGCTTAGCAGGGGGCGGGCAGAGCAATCAGCCCCAGCATTTT. Its translation: CASSLAGGGQSNQPQHF.

V is TRBV7-2 and J is TRBJ2-5; 8 bases fit TRBD2. Germline lookup yields CDR1 SGHTA and CDR2 FQGNSA. CDR3 length equals 13 residues. V was pared by 6 bases and J by 5 bases, with 5 bases of the junction left unmatched. CDR3 DNA sequence: TGTGCCAGCAGATTTAGCGGGGTGGAGACCCAGTACTTC. This encodes CASRFSGVETQYF.

The chain combines TRBV7-8 with TRBJ1-1; tentative D call: TRBD1 (6 bases). Germline V lookup: CDR1 SGHVS, CDR2 FQNEAQ. This CDR3 has 15 amino acids. Trimming cost V 0 bases and J 0 bases, with 8 bases left between them. CDR3 nucleotides: TGTGCCAGCAGCTTAGCGGCAGGGGTGAACACTGAAGCTTTCTTT. This translates into CASSLAAGVNTEAFF.

The rearrangement links TRBV7-9 to TRBJ2-1; D may match TRBD1 or TRBD2 (5 bases each). CDR3 length equals 16 residues. Between the trimmed V and J ends, which lost 6 bases and 6 bases, there was a span of 21 bases. From germline, CDR1 is SEHNR and CDR2 FQNEAQ (reference sequence). DNA for the CDR3: TGTGCCAGCAGTCGCGGTGGAAACGGGGACCTCAATGAGCAGTTCTTC. Residues: CASSRGGNGDLNEQFF.